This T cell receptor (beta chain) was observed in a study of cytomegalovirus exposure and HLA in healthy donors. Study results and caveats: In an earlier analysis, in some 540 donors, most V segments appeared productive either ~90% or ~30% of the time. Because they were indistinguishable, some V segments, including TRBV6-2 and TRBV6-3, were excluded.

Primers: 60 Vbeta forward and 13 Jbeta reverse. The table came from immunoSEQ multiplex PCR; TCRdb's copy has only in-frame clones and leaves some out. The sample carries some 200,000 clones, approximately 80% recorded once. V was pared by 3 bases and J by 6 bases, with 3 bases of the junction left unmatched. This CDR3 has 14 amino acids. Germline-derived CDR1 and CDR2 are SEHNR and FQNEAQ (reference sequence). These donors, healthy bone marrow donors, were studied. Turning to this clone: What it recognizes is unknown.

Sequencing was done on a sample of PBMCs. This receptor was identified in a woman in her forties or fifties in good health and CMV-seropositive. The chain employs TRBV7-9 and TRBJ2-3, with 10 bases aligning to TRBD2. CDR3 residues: CASSLGTSADTQYF. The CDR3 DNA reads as TGTGCCAGCAGCTTGGGGACTAGCGCGGATACGCAGTATTTT. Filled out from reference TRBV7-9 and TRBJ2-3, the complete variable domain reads DTGVSQNPRHKITKRGQNVTFRCDPISEHNRLYWYRQTLGQGPEFLTYFQNEAQLEKSRLLSDRFSAERPKGSFSTLEIQRTEQGDSAMYLCASSLGTSADTQYFGPGTRLTVL.